Listed below are T cell receptor beta chains from one sample, sequenced in a study of CD8 T cells in ankylosing spondylitis. MiXCR, applied by TCRdb to the 5' RACE reads, yields one record per CDR3 protein. Of roughly 150,000 distinct CDR3 sequences in the sample, around a third were seen once. The sample consisted of synovial fluid, either unsorted or a sorted T cell fraction (not recorded which). These receptors all stem from a male donor with ankylosing spondylitis. Each CDR3 is given without its conserved first and last residue.

TRBV6-5	14	TRBJ2-1	ASSYRATGTYNEQF
TRBV5-1	13	TRBJ1-2	ASSLVVGGGYGYT
TRBV18	13	TRBJ1-2	ASSPRQNANYGYT
TRBV18	12	TRBJ2-3	ASSPPSPADTQY
TRBV10-3	13	TRBJ1-6	AISPGTGYNSPLH
TRBV7-2	14	TRBJ2-1	ASSLARTSGRNEQF
TRBV24-1	12	TRBJ2-5	ATTLGQYQETQY
TRBV20-1	13	TRBJ2-3	SASVRAVGTDTQY
TRBV7-6	14	TRBJ2-1	ASRLTSGAAYNEQF
TRBV5-1	14	TRBJ2-2	ASSLGGRTNTGELF
TRBV7-9	14	TRBJ2-3	ASSLALGHRVDTQY
TRBV5-6	13	TRBJ2-7	ASSFGLETSYEQY
TRBV11-2	12	TRBJ1-5	ASSLLDGGEPQH
TRBV19	11	TRBJ2-6	ASSSFGANVLT
TRBV12-3/TRBV12-4	14	TRBJ2-7	ASSHGVGYFSYEQY
TRBV3-1	12	TRBJ2-1	ASSRQPGGDEQF
TRBV21-1	14	TRBJ1-5	ASSPRNREVNQPQH
TRBV2	10	TRBJ2-7	ASSERGYEQY
TRBV5-1	13	TRBJ1-3	ASSRDGSSGNTIY
TRBV6-6	10	TRBJ2-4	ASSLSSNIQY
TRBV18	13	TRBJ2-2	ASSPIGILPGELF
TRBV28	10	TRBJ2-7	ASSLMGSRQY
TRBV2	13	TRBJ2-1	ASNTGQGALNEQF
TRBV5-1	11	TRBJ1-1	ASSRWQDTEAF
TRBV5-5	13	TRBJ2-2	ASSRQGELSGELF